A selection of T cell receptor beta chains follows, all from one sample in a study of identical twins. TCRdb reprocessed the 5' RACE reads with MiXCR, giving one entry per CDR3 protein. This table has about 900,000 distinct CDR3 sequences, 9% to 15% appearing once. In addition, the sample was reused for a study of yellow fever vaccine responses in identical twins.

Sequencing was done on a sample of PBMCs. The receptors shown here come from a woman aged 18-29 years in good health. The CDR3 runs from the conserved cysteine through the conserved F or W. The order of the fields is CDR3 protein, CDR3 DNA, clone size, V gene, J gene, CDR3 length, D gene. The D gene is left open where the match is weak. Rows give clone size only sometimes, using once, few, many, or a class for an expanded clone.

CDR3aa: CASYGGGNQPQHF; CDR3nt: TGTGCCAGCTACGGGGGAGGCAATCAGCCCCAGCATTTT; abundance: few; v_gene: TRBV12-3/TRBV12-4; j_gene: TRBJ1-5; len: 13; d_gene: NA
CDR3aa: CSATGQGRDTQYF; CDR3nt: TGCAGTGCTACCGGACAGGGTCGCGATACGCAGTATTTT; abundance: few; v_gene: TRBV20-1; j_gene: TRBJ2-3; len: 13; d_gene: TRBD1
CDR3aa: CASSIESGLRYEQYF; CDR3nt: TGTGCCAGTAGTATCGAATCAGGACTACGATACGAGCAGTACTTC; abundance: NA; v_gene: TRBV19; j_gene: TRBJ2-7; len: 15; d_gene: NA
CDR3aa: CASSNRDIATDTQYF; CDR3nt: TGTGCCAGCAGTAATCGGGACATTGCCACAGATACGCAGTATTTT; abundance: many; v_gene: TRBV5-5; j_gene: TRBJ2-3; len: 15; d_gene: NA
CDR3aa: CASSTPQAAQETQYF; CDR3nt: TGTGCCAGCAGCACACCCCAAGCTGCCCAAGAGACCCAGTACTTC; abundance: few; v_gene: TRBV7-9; j_gene: TRBJ2-5; len: 15; d_gene: NA
CDR3aa: CASSDFSIQETQYF; CDR3nt: TGCGCCAGCAGTGATTTTAGTATCCAAGAGACCCAGTACTTC; abundance: few; v_gene: TRBV10-2; j_gene: TRBJ2-5; len: 14; d_gene: NA
CDR3aa: CSARKGDSEAFF; CDR3nt: TGCAGTGCTAGAAAAGGGGACTCTGAAGCTTTCTTT; abundance: NA; v_gene: TRBV20-1; j_gene: TRBJ1-1; len: 12; d_gene: NA
CDR3aa: CASSDTGVGYTF; CDR3nt: TGTGCCAGCAGTGACACAGGGGTCGGCTACACCTTC; abundance: NA; v_gene: TRBV6-5; j_gene: TRBJ1-2; len: 12; d_gene: TRBD1
CDR3aa: CASIRSRLGGRTGELFF; CDR3nt: TGTGCCAGCATTCGATCCCGATTGGGGGGGCGTACCGGGGAGCTGTTTTTT; abundance: few; v_gene: TRBV6-1; j_gene: TRBJ2-2; len: 17; d_gene: NA
CDR3aa: CASTTGTGPSYNEQFF; CDR3nt: TGCGCCAGCACCACCGGCACAGGGCCGTCCTACAATGAGCAGTTCTTC; abundance: NA; v_gene: TRBV5-1; j_gene: TRBJ2-1; len: 16; d_gene: NA
CDR3aa: CASRRFGGTDTQYF; CDR3nt: TGTGCCAGCAGACGCTTCGGTGGGACAGATACGCAGTATTTT; abundance: few; v_gene: TRBV6-2/TRBV6-3; j_gene: TRBJ2-3; len: 14; d_gene: NA
CDR3aa: CASSLDLGQQNSPLHF; CDR3nt: TGCGCCAGCAGCTTGGATTTGGGACAGCAAAATTCACCCCTCCACTTT; abundance: NA; v_gene: TRBV5-1; j_gene: TRBJ1-6; len: 16; d_gene: TRBD1
CDR3aa: CSATPRTGNNSPLHF; CDR3nt: TGCAGTGCTACCCCCCGGACAGGGAATAATTCACCCCTCCACTTT; abundance: NA; v_gene: TRBV20-1; j_gene: TRBJ1-6; len: 15; d_gene: TRBD1
CDR3aa: CASSEEGQINSPLHF; CDR3nt: TGTGCCAGCAGTGAAGAAGGACAGATTAATTCACCCCTCCACTTT; abundance: NA; v_gene: TRBV6-1; j_gene: TRBJ1-6; len: 15; d_gene: NA
CDR3aa: CAFSPSRQGKIGSNQPQHF; CDR3nt: TGTGCCTTCAGCCCTTCTCGGCAGGGGAAGATCGGGAGCAATCAGCCCCAGCATTTT; abundance: NA; v_gene: TRBV3-1; j_gene: TRBJ1-5; len: 19; d_gene: NA
CDR3aa: CASSRDRENTGELFF; CDR3nt: TGTGCCAGCAGCCGGGACAGGGAGAACACCGGGGAGCTGTTTTTT; abundance: few; v_gene: TRBV5-4; j_gene: TRBJ2-2; len: 15; d_gene: TRBD1
CDR3aa: CASSAQRAGGNRNEQFF; CDR3nt: TGTGCCAGCAGTGCACAGAGAGCGGGGGGTAACCGAAATGAGCAGTTCTTC; abundance: few; v_gene: TRBV25-1; j_gene: TRBJ2-1; len: 17; d_gene: TRBD2
CDR3aa: CASSLLAGGDDTQYF; CDR3nt: TGTGCCAGCAGCTTGTTAGCGGGGGGCGACGATACGCAGTATTTT; abundance: few; v_gene: TRBV12-3/TRBV12-4; j_gene: TRBJ2-3; len: 15; d_gene: TRBD2
CDR3aa: CASTTGQGGNEQFF; CDR3nt: TGTGCCAGCACCACCGGGCAGGGCGGCAATGAGCAGTTCTTC; abundance: many; v_gene: TRBV7-9; j_gene: TRBJ2-1; len: 14; d_gene: NA
CDR3aa: CSVEGTGMNTEAFF; CDR3nt: TGCAGCGTTGAAGGGACAGGAATGAACACTGAAGCTTTCTTT; abundance: many; v_gene: TRBV29-1; j_gene: TRBJ1-1; len: 14; d_gene: TRBD1
CDR3aa: CSAWASSTDTQYF; CDR3nt: TGCAGTGCTTGGGCCTCTAGCACAGATACGCAGTATTTT; abundance: NA; v_gene: TRBV20-1; j_gene: TRBJ2-3; len: 13; d_gene: NA
CDR3aa: CASSVGQSSYNSPLHF; CDR3nt: TGTGCCAGCAGTGTAGGACAAAGCTCCTATAATTCACCCCTCCACTTT; abundance: few; v_gene: TRBV25-1; j_gene: TRBJ1-6; len: 16; d_gene: NA
CDR3aa: CASSQPTSGVGSDTQYF; CDR3nt: TGCGCCAGCAGCCAACCGACTAGCGGGGTGGGTTCAGATACGCAGTATTTT; abundance: NA; v_gene: TRBV4-1; j_gene: TRBJ2-3; len: 17; d_gene: TRBD2
CDR3aa: CASRPVAWQPQHF; CDR3nt: TGTGCCAGCAGACCCGTCGCTTGGCAGCCCCAGCATTTT; abundance: NA; v_gene: TRBV6-2/TRBV6-3; j_gene: TRBJ1-5; len: 13; d_gene: NA
CDR3aa: CASSFSGSESGANVLTF; CDR3nt: TGTGCCAGCAGCTTCTCGGGTTCTGAGTCTGGGGCCAACGTCCTGACTTTC; abundance: NA; v_gene: TRBV7-9; j_gene: TRBJ2-6; len: 17; d_gene: NA
CDR3aa: CASSQANGHDGYTF; CDR3nt: TGCGCCAGCAGCCAGGCAAATGGACACGATGGCTACACCTTC; abundance: few; v_gene: TRBV4-1; j_gene: TRBJ1-2; len: 14; d_gene: NA
CDR3aa: CASSQNTGGYTF; CDR3nt: TGTGCCAGCAGCCAGAACACGGGGGGCTACACCTTC; abundance: many; v_gene: TRBV12-3/TRBV12-4; j_gene: TRBJ1-2; len: 12; d_gene: NA
CDR3aa: CASSATETGELFF; CDR3nt: TGCGCCAGCAGTGCGACAGAGACCGGGGAGCTGTTTTTT; abundance: NA; v_gene: TRBV10-1; j_gene: TRBJ2-2; len: 13; d_gene: NA
CDR3aa: CASSLAAKSPLHF; CDR3nt: TGTGCCAGCAGCTTGGCGGCGAAATCACCCCTCCACTTT; abundance: few; v_gene: TRBV7-3; j_gene: TRBJ1-6; len: 13; d_gene: NA
CDR3aa: CASNTRQGALYNEQFF; CDR3nt: TGTGCCAGTAATACAAGACAGGGGGCTCTCTACAATGAGCAGTTCTTC; abundance: NA; v_gene: TRBV19; j_gene: TRBJ2-1; len: 16; d_gene: TRBD1
CDR3aa: CSVERLAGGRDNEQFF; CDR3nt: TGCAGCGTTGAAAGACTAGCGGGAGGGCGGGACAATGAGCAGTTCTTC; abundance: NA; v_gene: TRBV29-1; j_gene: TRBJ2-1; len: 16; d_gene: TRBD2
CDR3aa: CASSPEGASTDTQYF; CDR3nt: TGTGCCAGCAGCCCCGAGGGAGCTAGCACAGATACGCAGTATTTT; abundance: NA; v_gene: TRBV6-1; j_gene: TRBJ2-3; len: 15; d_gene: NA
CDR3aa: CASHRGGNMNTEAFF; CDR3nt: TGCGCCAGTCACCGGGGGGGCAACATGAACACTGAAGCTTTCTTT; abundance: few; v_gene: TRBV5-1; j_gene: TRBJ1-1; len: 15; d_gene: NA
CDR3aa: CASSLDIAGAGTQYF; CDR3nt: TGCGCCAGCAGCTTGGACATAGCGGGGGCTGGGACCCAGTACTTC; abundance: many; v_gene: TRBV5-1; j_gene: TRBJ2-5; len: 15; d_gene: TRBD2
CDR3aa: CASSEYGLLGTSRGADTEAFF; CDR3nt: TGTGCCAGCAGTGAATATGGCCTCCTTGGCACATCCAGGGGGGCCGACACTGAAGCTTTCTTT; abundance: few; v_gene: TRBV25-1; j_gene: TRBJ1-1; len: 21; d_gene: TRBD1
CDR3aa: CSASNRVVYEQYF; CDR3nt: TGCAGTGCTAGTAACAGGGTTGTTTACGAGCAGTACTTC; abundance: NA; v_gene: TRBV20-1; j_gene: TRBJ2-7; len: 13; d_gene: NA
CDR3aa: CASSYSGGYHNEQFF; CDR3nt: TGTGCCAGCAGTTACTCTGGGGGGTATCACAATGAGCAGTTCTTC; abundance: few; v_gene: TRBV6-5; j_gene: TRBJ2-1; len: 15; d_gene: NA
CDR3aa: CSVEWTGRGEQFF; CDR3nt: TGCAGCGTTGAATGGACAGGCCGAGGTGAGCAGTTCTTC; abundance: many; v_gene: TRBV29-1; j_gene: TRBJ2-1; len: 13; d_gene: TRBD1
CDR3aa: CSAQTGGSSPLHF; CDR3nt: TGCAGTGCTCAGACAGGGGGGAGTTCACCCCTCCACTTT; abundance: NA; v_gene: TRBV20-1; j_gene: TRBJ1-6; len: 13; d_gene: TRBD1
CDR3aa: CSVAGAAPAGTF; CDR3nt: TGCAGCGTTGCGGGGGCAGCCCCGGCCGGTACCTTC; abundance: NA; v_gene: TRBV29-1; j_gene: TRBJ1-2; len: 12; d_gene: NA
CDR3aa: CASSPKRTGELFF; CDR3nt: TGTGCCAGCTCACCGAAAAGAACCGGGGAGCTGTTTTTT; abundance: NA; v_gene: TRBV18; j_gene: TRBJ2-2; len: 13; d_gene: NA
CDR3aa: CASSLDQVYGYTF; CDR3nt: TGTGCCAGCAGCTTAGACCAGGTTTATGGCTACACCTTC; abundance: few; v_gene: TRBV7-9; j_gene: TRBJ1-2; len: 13; d_gene: NA